The TCR beta chain described here comes from a study of Graves' ophthalmopathy and Graves' hyperthyroidism. This clonotype has a count of ten or more. RNA transcripts were the template, and TCR beta CDR3 regions were amplified from them. HTBI-primed first-round RT-PCR preceded second-round multiplex PCR. One entry per CDR3 protein results from TCRdb running MiXCR on the multiplex PCR reads. The data hold about 220,000 distinct CDR3 sequences, with roughly 21% observed a single time. This CDR3 comprises 14 residues. The germline V and J ends were trimmed by 3 bases and 1 base, with 9 bases remaining between them. Germline CDR1 PRHDT, CDR2 FYEKMQ (reference sequence).

Sequencing was carried out using peripheral blood. The gene calls are TRBV13 and TRBJ1-1; D gene unclear. The sequence came from a woman in her 50s with Graves' ophthalmopathy. CDR3 residues: CASSFAPTNTEAFF. The CDR3 nucleotides read TGTGCCAGCAGCTTCGCGCCGACGAACACTGAAGCTTTCTTT.